This T cell receptor beta chain was captured in a study of patients and donors after allogeneic stem cell transplantation. This clonotype was recorded only once. TCRdb reprocessed the RT-PCR reads with MiXCR, giving one entry per CDR3 protein. Of roughly 960,000 distinct CDR3 sequences in the sample, under 20% were seen once. This receptor was obtained from a human donor who was either an allogeneic HSCT recipient or a stem cell or donor lymphocyte infusion donor (not recorded which). It is not recorded whose cells these are; they may come from a transplant donor. The specimen sequenced was blood, either unsorted or a sorted T cell fraction (not recorded which).

The CDR3 is CASSSSMGGELFF. The DNA of the CDR3 is TGCGCCAGCAGCTCCTCAATGGGAGGGGAGCTGTTTTTT. V usage is TRBV5-1 and J usage is TRBJ2-2; D unclear. The CDR3 consists of 13 residues. CDR1 SGHRS and CDR2 YFSETQ come from the germline V gene. V lost 3 bases to trimming and J lost 8 bases, with 11 bases between them.